The source of this T cell receptor beta chain is a study of cytomegalovirus exposure and HLA in healthy donors. Study-wide results and caveats: A likely sequencing artifact accounted for one observed cluster of highly shared sequence variants. In terms of immune exposure information, only CMV serostatus was available.

A multiplex PCR was run with 60 Vbeta primers and 13 Jbeta primers. This table comes from immunoSEQ multiplex PCR, and its TCRdb copy is limited to in-frame clones, with some not included. Of 150,000 or so clones listed, 70% to 90% are singletons. As to this clone: Its matching antigen is unknown.

From germline, CDR1 is SGHTA and CDR2 FQGNSA. Losses at the gene ends were 5 bases for V and 5 bases for J; bases not matched to a gene: 10. The CDR3 is 15 residues long. This receptor was identified in a woman younger than 30 in good health and CMV-seronegative. The chain recombines TRBV7-2 with TRBJ2-5; 8 bases agree with TRBD2. Specimen: PBMCs. The CDR3 loop is CASSPRTSSMETQYF. The DNA of the CDR3 is TGTGCCAGCAGCCCGAGGACTAGCAGTATGGAGACCCAGTACTTC.